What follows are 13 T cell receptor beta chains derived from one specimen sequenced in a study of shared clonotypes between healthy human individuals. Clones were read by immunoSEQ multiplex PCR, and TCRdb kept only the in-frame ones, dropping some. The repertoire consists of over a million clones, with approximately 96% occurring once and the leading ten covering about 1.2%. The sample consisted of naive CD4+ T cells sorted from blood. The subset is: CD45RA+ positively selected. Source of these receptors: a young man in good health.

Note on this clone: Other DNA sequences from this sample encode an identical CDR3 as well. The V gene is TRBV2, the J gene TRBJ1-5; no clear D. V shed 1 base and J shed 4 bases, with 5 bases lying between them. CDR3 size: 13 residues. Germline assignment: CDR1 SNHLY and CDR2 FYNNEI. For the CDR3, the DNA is TGTGCCAGCAGTGAAGAAGTGAATCAGCCCCAGCATTTT. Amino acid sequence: CASSEEVNQPQHF.

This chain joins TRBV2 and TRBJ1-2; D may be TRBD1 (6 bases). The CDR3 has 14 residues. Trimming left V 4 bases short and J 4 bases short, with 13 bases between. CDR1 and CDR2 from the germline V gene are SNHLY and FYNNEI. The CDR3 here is CASSVDRSGYGYTF. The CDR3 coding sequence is TGTGCCAGCAGTGTGGACAGAAGCGGCTATGGCTACACCTTC.

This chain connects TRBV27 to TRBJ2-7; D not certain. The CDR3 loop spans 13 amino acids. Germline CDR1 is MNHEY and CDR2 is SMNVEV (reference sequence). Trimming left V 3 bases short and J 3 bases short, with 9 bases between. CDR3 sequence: CASSFSTYYEQYF. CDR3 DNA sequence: TGTGCCAGCAGTTTCAGCACCTACTACGAGCAGTACTTC.

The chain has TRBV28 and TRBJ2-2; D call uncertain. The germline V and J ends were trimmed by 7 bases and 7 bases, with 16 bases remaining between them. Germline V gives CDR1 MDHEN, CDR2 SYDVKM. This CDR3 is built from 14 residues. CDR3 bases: TGTGCCAGCATCCCGACGGTTTTAGGCGGGGAGCTGTTTTTT. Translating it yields CASIPTVLGGELFF.

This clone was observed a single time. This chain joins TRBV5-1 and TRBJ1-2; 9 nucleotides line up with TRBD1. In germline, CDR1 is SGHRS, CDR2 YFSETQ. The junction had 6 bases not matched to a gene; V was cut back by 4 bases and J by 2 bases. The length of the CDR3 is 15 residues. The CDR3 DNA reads TGCGCCAGCAGCGAGGGGGACAGGGACAACTATGGCTACACCTTC. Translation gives CASSEGDRDNYGYTF.

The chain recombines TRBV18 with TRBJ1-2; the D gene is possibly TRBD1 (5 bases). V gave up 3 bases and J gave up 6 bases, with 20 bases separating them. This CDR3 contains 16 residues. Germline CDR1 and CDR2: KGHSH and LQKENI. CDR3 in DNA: TGTGCCAGCTCACCTGTCGAAGGGGCCAGAAGCCATGGCTACACCTTC. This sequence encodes CASSPVEGARSHGYTF. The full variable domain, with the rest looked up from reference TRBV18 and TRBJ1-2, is NAGVMQNPRHLVRRRGQEARLRCSPMKGHSHVYWYRQLPEEGLKFMVYLQKENIIDESGMPKERFSAEFPKEGPSILRIQQVVRGDSAAYFCASSPVEGARSHGYTFGSGTRLTVV.

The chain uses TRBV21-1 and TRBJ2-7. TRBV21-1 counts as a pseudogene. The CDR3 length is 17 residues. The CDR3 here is CASSDSLGLESSYEQYF. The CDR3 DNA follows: TGTGCCAGCAGCGACTCCCTGGGGTTAGAAAGCTCCTACGAGCAGTACTTC.

CDR3 amino acids: CASSPGKVLISNQPQHF. The CDR3 DNA reads as TGTGCCAGCAGTCCAGGAAAGGTGCTAATTAGCAATCAGCCCCAGCATTTT. V usage is TRBV27 and J usage is TRBJ1-5; the D is unclear. Germline lookup yields CDR1 MNHEY and CDR2 SMNVEV (reference sequence). Trimming took off 5 bases at V and 0 bases at J, with 17 bases between the two ends. The CDR3 sequence is 17 residues long.

The CDR3 DNA follows: TGTGCCAGTAGTATAGTAGGGTTACCCTCCTACGAGCAGTACTTC. Translating gives CASSIVGLPSYEQYF. The V gene is TRBV19, the J gene TRBJ2-7; D unclear. This CDR3 contains 15 residues. Trimming left V 1 base short and J 0 bases short, with 10 bases between. Germline V lookup: CDR1 LNHDA, CDR2 SQIVND (reference sequence).

CDR3 protein: CASSITRDSYGYTF. The CDR3 DNA follows: TGTGCCAGTAGTATTACGAGAGACAGCTATGGCTACACCTTC. The chain is built from TRBV19 and TRBJ1-2; perhaps TRBD1 as D (5 bases). The CDR3 is 14 residues long. With 3 bases removed from V and 4 bases from J, the gap between germline ends came to 12 bases. The germline gives CDR1 LNHDA, CDR2 SQIVND (reference sequence).

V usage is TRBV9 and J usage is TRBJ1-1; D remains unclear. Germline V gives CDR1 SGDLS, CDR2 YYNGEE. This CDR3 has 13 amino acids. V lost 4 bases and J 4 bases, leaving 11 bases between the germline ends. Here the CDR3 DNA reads TGTGCCAGCAGCACGACACCTAGCACTGAAGCTTTCTTT. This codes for CASSTTPSTEAFF.

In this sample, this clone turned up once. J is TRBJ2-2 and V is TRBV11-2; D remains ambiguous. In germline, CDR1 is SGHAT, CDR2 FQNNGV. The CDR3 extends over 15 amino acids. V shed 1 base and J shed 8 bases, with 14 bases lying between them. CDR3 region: CASSLVERSSGELFF. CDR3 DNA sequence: TGTGCCAGCAGCTTAGTCGAAAGGAGCTCGGGGGAGCTGTTTTTT.

The CDR3 sequence is CASSFGGSSTDTQYF. The CDR3 DNA reads as TGTGCCAGCAGCTTTGGGGGGTCTAGCACAGATACGCAGTATTTT. V is TRBV13 and J is TRBJ2-3; D is possibly TRBD2 (6 bases). Germline assignment: CDR1 PRHDT and CDR2 FYEKMQ (reference sequence). This CDR3 comprises 15 residues. V gave up 3 bases and J gave up 0 bases, with 10 bases separating them.